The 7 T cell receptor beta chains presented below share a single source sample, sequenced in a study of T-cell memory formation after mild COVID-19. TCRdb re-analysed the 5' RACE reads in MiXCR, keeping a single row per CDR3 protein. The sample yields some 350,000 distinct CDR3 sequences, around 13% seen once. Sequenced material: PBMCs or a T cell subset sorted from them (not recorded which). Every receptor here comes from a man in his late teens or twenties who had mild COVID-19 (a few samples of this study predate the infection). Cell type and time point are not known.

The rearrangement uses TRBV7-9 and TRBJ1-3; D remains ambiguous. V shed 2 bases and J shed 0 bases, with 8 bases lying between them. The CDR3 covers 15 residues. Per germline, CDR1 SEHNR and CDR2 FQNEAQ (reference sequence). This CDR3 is CASSLPSNSGNTIYF. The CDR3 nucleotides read TGTGCCAGCAGCTTACCGAGCAACTCTGGAAACACCATATATTTT. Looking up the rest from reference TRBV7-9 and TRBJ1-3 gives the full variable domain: DTGVSQNPRHKITKRGQNVTFRCDPISEHNRLYWYRQTLGQGPEFLTYFQNEAQLEKSRLLSDRFSAERPKGSFSTLEIQRTEQGDSAMYLCASSLPSNSGNTIYFGEGSWLTVV.

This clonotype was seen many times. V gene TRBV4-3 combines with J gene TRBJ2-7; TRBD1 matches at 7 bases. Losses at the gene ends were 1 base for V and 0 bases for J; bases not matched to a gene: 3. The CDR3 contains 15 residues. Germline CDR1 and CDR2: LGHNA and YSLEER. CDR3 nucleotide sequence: TGCGCCAGCAGCCAAGGGTGGGACAGCTCCTACGAGCAGTACTTC. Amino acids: CASSQGWDSSYEQYF.

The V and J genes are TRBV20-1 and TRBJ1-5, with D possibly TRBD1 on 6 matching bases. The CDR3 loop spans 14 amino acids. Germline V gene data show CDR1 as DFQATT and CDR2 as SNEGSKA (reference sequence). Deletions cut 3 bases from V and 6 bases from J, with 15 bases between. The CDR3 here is CSASQTGGGQPQHF. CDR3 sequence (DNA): TGCAGTGCTAGCCAGACCGGGGGCGGTCAGCCCCAGCATTTT.

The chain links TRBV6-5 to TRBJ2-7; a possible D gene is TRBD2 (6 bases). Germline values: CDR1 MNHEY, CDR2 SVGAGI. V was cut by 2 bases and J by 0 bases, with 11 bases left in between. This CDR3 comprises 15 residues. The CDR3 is CASSYRIGGSYEQYF. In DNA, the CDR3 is TGTGCCAGCAGTTACAGAATCGGGGGCTCCTACGAGCAGTACTTC.

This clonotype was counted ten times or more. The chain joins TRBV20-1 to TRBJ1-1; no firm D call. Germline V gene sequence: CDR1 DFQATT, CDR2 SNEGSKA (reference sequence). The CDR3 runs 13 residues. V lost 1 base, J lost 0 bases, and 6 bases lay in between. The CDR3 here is CSARAGVNTEAFF. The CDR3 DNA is TGCAGTGCTAGAGCAGGAGTGAACACTGAAGCTTTCTTT.

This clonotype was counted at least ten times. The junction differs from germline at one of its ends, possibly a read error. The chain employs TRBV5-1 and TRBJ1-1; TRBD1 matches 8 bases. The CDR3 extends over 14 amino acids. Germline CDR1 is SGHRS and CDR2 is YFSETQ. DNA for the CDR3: TGTGCCAGCAGCCCCGGGACAGGGAACACTGAAGCTTTCTTT. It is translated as CASSPGTGNTEAFF.

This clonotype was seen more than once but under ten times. The CDR3 loop reads CASGGANYGYTF. The CDR3 DNA follows: TGTGCCAGCGGGGGAGCGAACTATGGCTACACCTTC. This chain uses TRBV7-2 with TRBJ1-2; D is perhaps TRBD1 (5 bases). This CDR3 spans 12 amino acids. The V end was cut by 8 bases, the J end by 2 bases, with 9 bases between. The germline gives CDR1 SGHTA, CDR2 FQGNSA.